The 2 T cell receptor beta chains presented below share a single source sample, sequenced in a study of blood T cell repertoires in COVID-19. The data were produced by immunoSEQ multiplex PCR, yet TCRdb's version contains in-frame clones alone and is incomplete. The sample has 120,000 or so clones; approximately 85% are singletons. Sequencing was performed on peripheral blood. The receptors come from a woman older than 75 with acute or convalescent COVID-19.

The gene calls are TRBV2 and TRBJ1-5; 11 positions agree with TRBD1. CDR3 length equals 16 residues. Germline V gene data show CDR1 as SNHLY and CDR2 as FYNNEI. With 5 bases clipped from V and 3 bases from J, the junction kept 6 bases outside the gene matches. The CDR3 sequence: CASSLGQGVFNQPQHF. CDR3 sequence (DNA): TGTGCCAGCAGTCTGGGACAGGGGGTCTTCAATCAGCCCCAGCATTTT.

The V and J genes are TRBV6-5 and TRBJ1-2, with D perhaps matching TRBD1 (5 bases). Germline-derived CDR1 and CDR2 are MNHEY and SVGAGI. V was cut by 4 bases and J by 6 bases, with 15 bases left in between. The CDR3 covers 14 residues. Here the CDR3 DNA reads TGTGCCAGCAGTTTAGGCATCGGGGGAAATGGCTACACCTTC. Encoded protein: CASSLGIGGNGYTF.